The clone carrying this T cell receptor beta chain was detected ten times or more. Its target is not known. These data come from a study of Graves' ophthalmopathy and Graves' hyperthyroidism. Using RNA transcripts, the TCR beta CDR3 regions were amplified. HTBI primers primed a first-round RT-PCR, and a second-round multiplex PCR followed. TCRdb passed the multiplex PCR reads through MiXCR, listing each CDR3 protein once. This table holds about half a million distinct CDR3 sequences, roughly 14% found once. Findings of the study overall: Blood contained most expanded thyroid clonotypes exceeding 0.001 frequency. The model's ophthalmopathy progression predictions had 55% to 71% sensitivity and approximately 72% specificity.

The CDR3 extends over 13 amino acids. Trimming took 4 bases from V and 3 from J, leaving 12 bases between them. Per the germline V gene, CDR1 is SQVTM and CDR2 is ANQGSEA. The chain has TRBV29-1 and TRBJ1-1, with D perhaps matching TRBD1 (6 bases). The sequence came from a young woman with Graves' ophthalmopathy. The sample comprised blood. The CDR3 DNA follows: TGCAGCGTTGCCTCGCCAGGGGACACTGAAGCTTTCTTT. This translates into CSVASPGDTEAFF.